These T cell receptor beta chains were read from a single sample in a study of cytomegalovirus exposure and HLA in healthy donors. TCRdb's table, derived via immunoSEQ multiplex PCR, lists solely in-frame clones and lacks some. The repertoire includes roughly 300,000 clones, more than 75% of them detected once, and around 0.9% sits in the top ten. The source material was PBMCs. The origin of the receptors is a woman under 30 in good health and CMV-seronegative. Both conserved end residues are part of each CDR3. The D gene is left open where the match is weak. Only some rows state a clone size, as once, few, many or a class for expanded clones.

TRBV19,15,-,-,TRBJ1-4,TGTGCCAGTAGTACACCGGGCCCTAAGGGGGAAAAACTGTTTTTT,CASSTPGPKGEKLFF
TRBV15,15,few,-,TRBJ2-7,TGTGCCACCAGCAGAGATCGCGGCGGGCCCTACGAGCAGTACTTC,CATSRDRGGPYEQYF
TRBV15,14,many,TRBD2,TRBJ2-7,TGTGCCACCAGCAGAGATCGCACTAGCGGAGAGCAGTACTTC,CATSRDRTSGEQYF
TRBV7-2,15,-,-,TRBJ1-5,TGTGCCAGCAGCGCCAGAGTCGGGGGCAATCAGCCCCAGCATTTT,CASSARVGGNQPQHF
TRBV4-1,16,-,-,TRBJ1-4,TGCGCCAGCAGCCAAGATTCGGGGATGACTAATGAAAAACTGTTTTTT,CASSQDSGMTNEKLFF
TRBV11-2,14,-,-,TRBJ2-3,TGTGCCAGCAGCTTAAGCCTAGACACAGATACGCAGTATTTT,CASSLSLDTDTQYF
TRBV19,14,-,-,TRBJ2-2,TGTGCCAGTAGAATAGAGCAGGGGACCGGGGAGCTGTTTTTT,CASRIEQGTGELFF
TRBV7-2,14,-,-,TRBJ2-7,TGTGCCAGCAGCTCCCGGACTGCCTCCTACGAGCAGTACTTC,CASSSRTASYEQYF
TRBV5-1,18,-,-,TRBJ2-6,TGCGCCAGCAGCAATTTACAGGGACCTCGCTCTGGGGCCAACGTCCTGACTTTC,CASSNLQGPRSGANVLTF
TRBV5-6,14,-,-,TRBJ1-2,TGTGCCAGCAGCACTCGGGACAAATGGTACGGCTACACCTTC,CASSTRDKWYGYTF
TRBV19,15,-,-,TRBJ1-1,TGTGCCAGTAGTATTCCCCAGTGGCCCCCCACTGAAGCTTTCTTT,CASSIPQWPPTEAFF
TRBV28,14,-,-,TRBJ1-2,TGTGCCAGCAGTTTAAGGGGCCCTTACTATGGCTACACCTTC,CASSLRGPYYGYTF
TRBV6-1,12,-,-,TRBJ1-5,TGTGCCAGCAGCCCAAGGGGCCAGCCCCAGCATTTT,CASSPRGQPQHF
TRBV5-1,15,-,TRBD1,TRBJ2-5,TGCGCCAGCAGCAAAGAACAGGGGGTCGGGGAGACCCAGTACTTC,CASSKEQGVGETQYF
TRBV28,15,-,TRBD1,TRBJ2-7,TGTGCCAGCAGCTTTTTCGGGACAGGGACATACGAGCAGTACTTC,CASSFFGTGTYEQYF
TRBV20-1,10,-,-,TRBJ2-5,TGCAGTGGCCTCCGGGAGACCCAGTACTTC,CSGLRETQYF
TRBV27,16,-,-,TRBJ2-1,TGTGCCAGCAGTCCCCCCATTTGGAGCTCCTACAATGAGCAGTTCTTC,CASSPPIWSSYNEQFF
TRBV7-2,15,-,TRBD1,TRBJ1-2,TGTGCCAGCAGCTACCCCACAGGGGGAAACTATGGCTACACCTTC,CASSYPTGGNYGYTF
TRBV5-1,15,-,-,TRBJ2-2,TGCGCCAGCAGCTTCCGGGGAGCTGGTACCGGGGAGCTGTTTTTT,CASSFRGAGTGELFF
TRBV4-3,14,-,-,TRBJ1-1,TGCGCCAGCACCCCGGCAGGGGCAGGGACTGAAGCTTTCTTT,CASTPAGAGTEAFF
TRBV6-5,13,-,TRBD1,TRBJ1-5,TGTGCCAGCAGCAGGACAGGGTATCAGCCCCAGCATTTT,CASSRTGYQPQHF